The clone carrying this T cell receptor (beta chain) was seen many times. Aged about 6 to 90, donors were systemically healthy Caucasians from Russia. This sample is part of a study of blood T cells in healthy people across ages. Using a J-beta primer mix together with a sample-barcoded 5' primer, a second PCR was run for roughly 7 to 12 cycles. No fewer than 3 million CDR3-containing paired-end reads came from each sample. One entry per CDR3 protein results from TCRdb running MiXCR on the 5' RACE reads. The repertoire holds some 780,000 distinct CDR3 sequences, 56% seen once, with 20% to 30% in the top ten. With 1 base removed from V and 1 base from J, the gap between germline ends came to 4 bases. Germline-derived CDR1 and CDR2 are SQVTM and ANQGSEA. This CDR3 region has 12 residues.

Sequenced sample: blood. This sequence was found in a middle-aged man in good health. The chain is built from TRBV29-1 and TRBJ1-1; D gene ambiguous. The CDR3 DNA is TGCAGCGTTGAAGGGGCGAACACTGAAGCTTTCTTT. Protein: CSVEGANTEAFF.